One sample yielded the 27 T cell receptor beta chains listed below, sequenced in a study of Ad26.COV2.S vaccination and SARS-CoV-2 variants. Data came from immunoSEQ multiplex PCR; TCRdb stores just in-frame clones and leaves some out. The table includes about 410,000 clones, around 91% detected once. The treatment was: over 15 received Ad26.COV2.S at low or high dose, single or two shots; 5 received placebo; per-sample allocation not given. Sampling took place 63 days after the first vaccine or placebo injection. The material sequenced was peripheral blood, taken in a trial of Ad26.COV2.S vaccine versus placebo. The source of these receptors is a person aged 18 to 59 who received the Ad26.COV2.S COVID-19 vaccine or a placebo.

This rearrangement joins TRBV4-1 to TRBJ1-2, with no clear D. Trimming removed 0 bases from V and 1 base from J, with 9 bases in between. Germline CDR1 MGHRA, CDR2 YSYEKL. The CDR3 covers 15 residues. This CDR3 reads CASSQEVGVNYGYTF. CDR3 sequence (DNA): TGCGCCAGCAGCCAAGAAGTCGGAGTTAACTATGGCTACACCTTC.

This chain connects TRBV3-1 (or the pseudogene TRBV3-2) to TRBJ1-6, with 8 positions matching TRBD1. The CDR3 consists of 14 residues. The ends lost 3 bases at V and 7 bases at J; junction bases unmatched: 2. CDR1 is LGHDT and CDR2 is YNNKEL in the germline V gene (reference sequence). CDR3 sequence (DNA): TGTGCCAGCAGCCAGACAGGGGTCAATTCACCCCTCCACTTT. Translated, it gives CASSQTGVNSPLHF.

This clone was detected a few times. This chain uses TRBV25-1 with TRBJ1-4, with D uncertain. The CDR3 extends over 13 amino acids. The germline CDR1 and CDR2 sequences are MGHDK and SYGVNS. Trimming cost V 4 bases and J 4 bases, with 7 bases left between them. CDR3 sequence: CASSGRVNEKLFF. CDR3 DNA sequence: TGTGCCAGCAGTGGACGAGTTAATGAAAAACTGTTTTTT. The full variable domain, in which reference TRBV25-1 and TRBJ1-4 provide the parts outside the CDR3, is EADIYQTPRYLVIGTGKKITLECSQTMGHDKMYWYQQDPGMELHLIHYSYGVNSTEKGDLSSESTVSRIRTEHFPLTLESARPSHTSQYLCASSGRVNEKLFFGSGTQLSVL.

The chain couples TRBV6-6 to TRBJ2-1, with TRBD2 matching over 8 bases. Losses at the gene ends were 6 bases for V and 10 bases for J; bases not matched to a gene: 14. This CDR3 contains 15 residues. Germline V lookup: CDR1 MNHNY, CDR2 SVGAGI (reference sequence). The CDR3 DNA follows: TGTGCCAGCAGCCCCGGACTTACGGGAGGGGGGGAGCAGTTCTTC. This sequence encodes CASSPGLTGGGEQFF.

The chain has TRBV7-2 and TRBJ2-6; 12 positions agree with TRBD2. The V gene's germline CDR1 is SGHTA and CDR2 FQGNSA. This CDR3 is 19 amino acids long. The V gene end was trimmed by 5 bases and the J gene end by 4 bases; junction bases not matched to a gene: 12. Here the CDR3 reads CASSEGTSGWVKGANVLTF. The CDR3 nucleotides are TGTGCCAGCAGCGAAGGGACTAGCGGGTGGGTGAAAGGGGCCAACGTCCTGACTTTC.

The chain couples TRBV7-2 to TRBJ2-3; 9 nucleotides align to TRBD2. The CDR3 has 15 amino acids. The trim removed 1 base at V and 6 bases at J, leaving 5 bases unmatched. Germline CDR1 is SGHTA and CDR2 is FQGNSA. CDR3 nucleotides: TGTGCCAGCAGCTTAGAAGGCGGGAGGGCCGATACGCAGTATTTT. This sequence encodes CASSLEGGRADTQYF.

The J gene is TRBJ1-5, the V gene TRBV6-5; D might be TRBD1 (5 bases). The CDR3 sequence is 14 residues long. Per germline, CDR1 MNHEY and CDR2 SVGAGI. Trimming cost V 6 bases and J 9 bases, with 18 bases left between them. This chain's CDR3 is CASSLGTAEWPQHF. As DNA, the CDR3 is TGTGCCAGCAGCCTGGGGACGGCTGAGTGGCCCCAGCATTTT.

This chain uses TRBV4-2 with TRBJ2-7, with TRBD2 matching 7 bases. The CDR3 loop spans 14 amino acids. Germline assignment: CDR1 LGHNA and CDR2 YNFKEQ. V gave up 4 bases and J gave up 3 bases; unmatched junction bases: 6. In DNA, the CDR3 is TGTGCCAGCAGCCCCGGGACTACGGACTACGAGCAGTACTTC. As protein: CASSPGTTDYEQYF.

The chain couples TRBV4-1 to TRBJ2-5; D unclear. The germline V gene has CDR1 MGHRA and CDR2 YSYEKL. The CDR3 length is 16 residues. Trimming stripped 0 bases from V and 5 bases from J, with 16 bases between. CDR3 amino acids: CASSQDYEGLGETQYF. The CDR3 DNA reads TGCGCCAGCAGCCAAGATTACGAAGGCCTTGGGGAGACCCAGTACTTC.

This CDR3 reads CASRRGGETQYF. The CDR3 DNA reads as TGTGCCAGCAGGAGGGGGGGAGAGACCCAGTACTTC. The gene calls are TRBV2 and TRBJ2-5; weak D call: TRBD2 (7 bases). Trimming took off 6 bases at V and 4 bases at J, with 9 bases between the two ends. The CDR3 has 12 amino acids. Germline CDR1 reads SNHLY; CDR2 reads FYNNEI.

The chain recombines TRBV9 with TRBJ2-7; D ambiguous. Germline values: CDR1 SGDLS, CDR2 YYNGEE. The V gene lost 0 bases and the J gene lost 2 bases, with 12 bases spanning the gap. The CDR3 runs to 15 residues. The CDR3: CASSVGPVSTYEQYF. CDR3 nucleotides: TGTGCCAGCAGCGTAGGCCCGGTGAGTACCTACGAGCAGTACTTC.

The J gene is TRBJ2-1, the V gene TRBV30, with 13 bases that match TRBD2. The CDR3 loop spans 15 amino acids. Germline lookup yields CDR1 GTSNPN and CDR2 SVGIG (reference sequence). The junction had 7 bases not matched to a gene; V was cut back by 5 bases and J by 6 bases. The CDR3 DNA follows: TGTGCCTGGGACACGGGACTAGCGGGATCCAATGAGCAGTTCTTC. Translation: CAWDTGLAGSNEQFF.

This chain's CDR3 is CAWGLISTGELFF. The CDR3 nucleotides read TGTGCCTGGGGACTAATTTCCACCGGGGAGCTGTTTTTT. The chain employs TRBV30 and TRBJ2-2, with D tentatively TRBD2 (6 bases). With 5 bases removed from V and 4 bases from J, the gap between germline ends came to 11 bases. The length of the CDR3 is 13 residues. Per the germline V gene, CDR1 is GTSNPN and CDR2 is SVGIG (reference sequence).

The chain links TRBV29-1 to TRBJ1-5; possible D gene TRBD1, 5 bases. Germline V gene lookup returns CDR1 SQVTM and CDR2 ANQGSEA. The CDR3 has 14 residues. Trimming removed 6 bases at V and 0 bases at J, with 12 bases between. CDR3 nucleotides: TGCAGCGTCGCCATGGGGGGTAGCAATCAGCCCCAGCATTTT. Translation gives CSVAMGGSNQPQHF.

V gene TRBV3-1 (or the pseudogene TRBV3-2) combines with J gene TRBJ2-1, with 12 bases lining up with TRBD2. Germline loops: CDR1 LGHDT, CDR2 YNNKEL (reference sequence). The trim removed 1 base at V and 6 bases at J, leaving 4 bases unmatched. The CDR3 runs 16 residues. CDR3 DNA: TGTGCCAGCAGCCAAGCTGCTAGCGGGAGGGCCAATGAGCAGTTCTTC. Its protein is CASSQAASGRANEQFF.

The rearrangement uses TRBV4-1 and TRBJ2-1, with 11 bases lining up with TRBD2. The CDR3 consists of 17 residues. V was clipped by 1 base and J by 10 bases; unmatched bases: 12. The germline CDR1 and CDR2 sequences are MGHRA and YSYEKL. The CDR3 DNA sequence: TGCGCCAGCAGCCAAGGGGGCCTAGCGGGAGGCCTCTCCGAGCAGTTCTTC. Amino acids: CASSQGGLAGGLSEQFF.

This clone was picked up one time. The chain employs TRBV27 and TRBJ2-7; tentative D call: TRBD2 (6 bases). Trimming removed 5 bases from V and 2 bases from J, with 31 bases in between. This CDR3 comprises 20 residues. The germline CDR1 and CDR2 sequences are MNHEY and SMNVEV (reference sequence). The CDR3 is CASSPRGTSSLYRGAYEQYF. CDR3 nucleotides: TGTGCCAGCAGTCCCCGAGGGACTTCCTCCTTATACCGCGGGGCCTACGAGCAGTACTTC.

The chain carries TRBV5-1 and TRBJ2-1, with 13 bases that match TRBD2. Germline CDR1 and CDR2: SGHRS and YFSETQ. V was clipped by 5 bases and J by 7 bases; unmatched bases: 6. The CDR3 length is 15 residues. This CDR3 is CASRRTSGSWNEQFF. The CDR3 DNA reads TGCGCCAGCAGACGGACTAGCGGGAGTTGGAATGAGCAGTTCTTC.

The J gene is TRBJ2-7, the V gene TRBV30; possibly TRBD2 for D (7 bases). V gave up 1 base and J gave up 6 bases, with 13 bases separating them. CDR1 and CDR2 (germline): GTSNPN, SVGIG (reference sequence). The CDR3 has 13 amino acids. CDR3: CAWSDSRGPEQYF. In nucleotides, the CDR3 is TGTGCCTGGAGTGACTCGCGGGGGCCCGAGCAGTACTTC.

The V call is TRBV6-1, the J call TRBJ1-2; a weak D match, TRBD1 (6 bases). This CDR3 contains 15 residues. V lost 5 bases and J lost 8, with 21 bases in between. Germline V gene lookup returns CDR1 MNHNS and CDR2 SASEGT. This CDR3 is CASSSRNRVGAGYTF. Written as DNA, the CDR3 is TGTGCCAGCAGTTCTAGAAACAGGGTGGGAGCAGGCTACACCTTC.

The J gene is TRBJ2-5, the V gene TRBV7-9; D is ambiguous. Trimming cost V 2 bases and J 3 bases, with 25 bases left between them. The germline CDR1 and CDR2 sequences are SEHNR and FQNEAQ (reference sequence). The CDR3 loop spans 19 amino acids. CDR3 in amino acids: CASSLPKNPGQKPEETQYF. DNA for the CDR3: TGTGCCAGCAGCTTACCCAAGAATCCTGGCCAGAAACCTGAAGAGACCCAGTACTTC.

The CDR3 loop reads CASSRGAGRDTEAFF. The CDR3 nucleotides read TGTGCCAGCAGTCGGGGGGCAGGCCGAGACACTGAAGCTTTCTTT. This chain uses TRBV2 with TRBJ1-1; the D gene is possibly TRBD1 (6 bases). Germline V gene lookup returns CDR1 SNHLY and CDR2 FYNNEI. This CDR3 is built from 15 residues. The germline V and J ends were trimmed by 5 bases and 3 bases, with 16 bases remaining between them.

This clone was seen a single time. The gene calls are TRBV10-3 and TRBJ1-2; 8 positions agree with TRBD1. Losses at the gene ends were 4 bases for V and 0 bases for J; bases not matched to a gene: 4. The V gene's germline CDR1 is ENHRY and CDR2 SYGVKD. This CDR3 region has 15 residues. The CDR3, as DNA: TGTGCCATCAGTGCGACAGGGGTGGCTAACTATGGCTACACCTTC. This encodes CAISATGVANYGYTF.

V usage is TRBV11-3 and J usage is TRBJ2-2; D uncertain. Germline V gene data show CDR1 as SGHNT and CDR2 as YENEEA. Trimming stripped 0 bases from V and 2 bases from J, with 4 bases between. The CDR3 is 14 residues long. CDR3 DNA: TGTGCCAGCAGCTTAGAGACTAACACCGGGGAGCTGTTTTTT. This gives the protein CASSLETNTGELFF.

V is TRBV2 and J is TRBJ2-6; possibly TRBD2 for D (6 bases). Germline loops: CDR1 SNHLY, CDR2 FYNNEI. Trimming removed 4 bases at V and 0 bases at J, with 10 bases between. The CDR3 extends over 16 amino acids. CDR3 DNA sequence: TGTGCCAGCAGTGTACGGGGGAACTCTGGGGCCAACGTCCTGACTTTC. Encoded protein: CASSVRGNSGANVLTF.

The rearrangement uses TRBV5-8 and TRBJ2-1; weak D call: TRBD2 (6 bases). The CDR3 has 16 amino acids. Germline CDR1 is SGHTS and CDR2 is YDEGEE. The V end lost 3 bases, the J end lost 8 bases, and 21 bases lay between the germline ends. CDR3 DNA sequence: TGTGCCAGCAGCTGGCAGCGGGTACGGGAGTTGGATGAGCAGTTCTTC. Its translation is CASSWQRVRELDEQFF.

The chain uses TRBV2 and TRBJ2-7; either TRBD1 or TRBD2 may supply D (5 bases each). Germline loops: CDR1 SNHLY, CDR2 FYNNEI. This CDR3 is 14 amino acids long. V lost 6 bases and J 5 bases, leaving 17 bases between the germline ends. Here the CDR3 DNA reads TGTGCCAGCAGACCACCCGGGACCGGGAACGAGCAGTACTTC. It is translated as CASRPPGTGNEQYF.